This T cell receptor beta chain was documented in a study of blood T cell repertoires in COVID-19 (TCRdb year 2020). About the study as a whole: The collaborator samples originated in the United States, Italy and Spain and spanned the acute and convalescent phases of COVID-19. The material from the prospective study consisted of cDNA or gDNA derived from T cells, B-cell-depleted T cells, or PBMCs. The dataset comprised deeply sampled blood TCRbeta repertoires from subjects exposed to, actively infected with, or recovered from COVID-19. A freely available public database, intended as a resource for researchers studying the immune response to SARS-CoV-2, is where the repertoires were released. The samples were drawn from two sources: the first 160 participants of the ongoing ImmuneRACE study, and 1,000 to 1,500 subjects contributed by 6 global collaborators. Nearly every sample came with metadata listing a de-identified subject ID, COVID-19 status, age in years and sex. Where HLA class I and class II types were available, the types were taken from metadata supplied by the sample provider, not from assay-based typing.

Broad study findings and their caveats: The amount of clinical and demographic metadata varied by source and participant and was provided uncurated.

Of note for this clone: There is no known antigen for this receptor. No clone much larger than this one lies a single base away; base qualities are absent.

The immunoSEQ Assay, a bias-controlled multiplex PCR, was used to amplify TCRbeta CDR3 regions from genomic DNA. On the authors' methods: Nucleated cell counts per sample were estimated from amplification of reference gene primers within the assay. To quantify the absolute abundance of each unique TCRbeta CDR3 rearrangement, sequence reads were collapsed and filtered. Productive Simpson clonality was computed per sample as the square root of Simpson's diversity index over productive rearrangements. In TCRdb, the immuneACCESS table is reduced to in-frame sequences with V and J assigned. These tables do not hold every clone; where another copy was compared, an unresolved V gene accounts for under half, and the others remain unexplained. V, J and clone size are taken as reported in that table, and D and trimming were inferred from the DNA itself. This sample gives 200,000 to 250,000 clones in total; roughly 88% of them show up just once. Of the sample, approximately 2.1% falls within the top ten clones.

The CDR3 numbers 14 residues from cysteine through phenylalanine. The only DNA kept is the CDR3, 42 bases in frame from the first base. CDR1 and CDR2 were assigned from the germline V gene as MNHEY and SVGAGI. V is cut back by 7 bases and J by 5 bases, with 8 bases in the junction unmatched. Participants in the prospective study were aged roughly 18 to 100 years, lived in 24 United States geographic areas, and enrolled through a virtual design. Cohort assignment in the prospective study relied on participant-reported clinical history from a screening survey and a study questionnaire. ImmuneRACE Cohort 3 recovered participants were defined by two consecutive negative NP/OP PCR tests, healthcare professional clearance, or symptom resolution. In the prospective study, whole blood, serum and a nasopharyngeal or oropharyngeal swab were collected from each participant by mobile phlebotomists. Participants in the prospective study had the option to provide additional blood draws and questionnaires over a roughly 2-month period. Blood samples from the prospective study were shipped frozen or at room temperature prior to DNA extraction.

The sequenced material came from PBMCs or T cells enriched from blood (not recorded which). The source is a woman aged 45-65 years who had recovered from COVID-19. The sequence is built from TRBV6-5 and TRBJ2-3, with 8 bases in between that match TRBD2. The CDR3 reads CASTGGAGQDTQYF. The bases are TGTGCCAGCACGGGGGGGGCCGGTCAAGATACGCAGTATTTT.